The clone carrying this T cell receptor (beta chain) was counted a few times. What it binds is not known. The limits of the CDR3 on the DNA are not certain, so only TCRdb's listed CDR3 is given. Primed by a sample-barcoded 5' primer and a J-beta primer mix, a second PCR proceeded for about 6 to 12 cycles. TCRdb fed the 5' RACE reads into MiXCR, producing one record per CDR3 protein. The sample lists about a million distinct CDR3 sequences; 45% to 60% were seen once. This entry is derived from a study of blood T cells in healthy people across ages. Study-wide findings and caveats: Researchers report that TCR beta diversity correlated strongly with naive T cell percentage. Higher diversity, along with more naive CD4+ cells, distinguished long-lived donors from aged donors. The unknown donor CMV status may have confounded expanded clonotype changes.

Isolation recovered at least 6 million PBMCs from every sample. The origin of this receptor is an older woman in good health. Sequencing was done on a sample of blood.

CDR3 amino acids: CASSWGTGIGNTF. V and J are TRBV7-2 and TRBJ1-2; TRBD1, the D gene given by the table, was not confirmed from the DNA. Germline V lookup: CDR1 SGHTA, CDR2 FQGNSA. The CDR3 sequence runs 13 residues, both termini included.